These 27 T cell receptor beta chains share one sample of origin, sequenced in a study of blood T cell repertoires in COVID-19. TCRdb's copy holds only in-frame clones and misses some; the assay was immunoSEQ multiplex PCR. Of just over 300,000 clones listed, about 85% are singletons. The sample taken for sequencing was peripheral blood. These receptors were collected from a man aged 18 to 30 with active or convalescent COVID-19.

This clone was seen at least ten times. The chain combines TRBV11-2 with TRBJ1-1; D remains ambiguous. V dropped 3 bases and J dropped 5 bases, with 13 bases sitting between them. The CDR3 contains 14 residues. Germline CDR1 is SGHAT and CDR2 is FQNNGV. CDR3 DNA: TGTGCCAGCAGCTTGTCGGGGAGTGGGACTGAAGCTTTCTTT. This codes for CASSLSGSGTEAFF.

This clone came up a few times. This chain joins TRBV2 and TRBJ1-4, with 8 bases lining up with TRBD1. This CDR3 has 13 residues. Germline V gene lookup returns CDR1 SNHLY and CDR2 FYNNEI. V gave up 7 bases and J gave up 11 bases; unmatched junction bases: 9. In nucleotides, the CDR3 is TGTGCCAGCACCCAAAGGACAGGGAATAAACTGTTTTTT. The encoded protein is CASTQRTGNKLFF.

This sequence joins TRBV11-2 and TRBJ2-1; tentative D call: TRBD1 (6 bases). Germline loops: CDR1 SGHAT, CDR2 FQNNGV. The CDR3 length is 14 residues. V gave up 5 bases and J gave up 10 bases, with 18 bases separating them. The DNA for the CDR3 is TGTGCCAGCAGCGCTCTGCGTGGACAGTGGGAGCAGTTCTTC. It encodes CASSALRGQWEQFF.

J is TRBJ2-3 and V is TRBV20-1; D gene uncertain. CDR1 and CDR2 from the germline V gene are DFQATT and SNEGSKA (reference sequence). This CDR3 comprises 11 residues. The V and J ends lost 3 bases and 6 bases respectively, with 7 bases between them. CDR3 sequence reads: CSASIGDTQYF. CDR3 DNA: TGCAGTGCTAGTATCGGGGATACGCAGTATTTT.

This clone has only a few counts. The chain is built from TRBV5-1 and TRBJ2-7; 10 nucleotides match TRBD1. There are 16 residues in the CDR3. Trimming cost V 4 bases and J 1 base; bases outside gene matches: 8. Germline CDR1 and CDR2: SGHRS and YFSETQ. The CDR3: CASSKGQGSRSYEQYF. The CDR3 bases are TGCGCCAGCAGCAAGGGACAGGGGTCGAGGTCCTACGAGCAGTACTTC.

V gene TRBV10-3 combines with J gene TRBJ2-7; 8 nucleotides line up with TRBD2. Germline V CDR1 and CDR2: ENHRY, SYGVKD. V shed 2 bases, J shed 2 bases, and the junction held 5 bases outside the gene matches. This CDR3 is built from 15 residues. In DNA, the CDR3 is TGTGCCATCAGTGAGCCAATAGCGGGAACCTACGAGCAGTACTTC. This codes for CAISEPIAGTYEQYF.

The genes are TRBV3-1 (or the pseudogene TRBV3-2) and TRBJ1-1; unclear D gene. The germline V and J ends were trimmed by 3 bases and 3 bases, with 8 bases remaining between them. The CDR3 sequence is 13 residues long. Germline V gene data show CDR1 as LGHDT and CDR2 as YNNKEL (reference sequence). The CDR3 bases are TGTGCCAGCAGCCAGAGGGCGGACACTGAAGCTTTCTTT. Protein sequence: CASSQRADTEAFF.

This clone was detected only once. The chain employs TRBV29-1 and TRBJ1-2, with TRBD1 matching 7 bases. Germline V gene lookup returns CDR1 SQVTM and CDR2 ANQGSEA. The CDR3 is made up of 15 amino acids. The J segment lost 7 bases and the V segment lost 4 bases, leaving 15 bases of the junction unmatched. The CDR3 loop is CSVGQGHGSLGGYTF. The CDR3 nucleotides read TGCAGCGTTGGACAGGGCCACGGCTCGCTCGGTGGCTACACCTTC.

The rearrangement uses TRBV6-5 and TRBJ2-7, with D perhaps TRBD2 (7 bases). Germline-derived CDR1 and CDR2 are MNHEY and SVGAGI. V gave up 2 bases and J gave up 2 bases, with 13 bases separating them. CDR3 size: 15 residues. The CDR3 DNA reads as TGTGCCAGCAGTTACGAACGGGGGGCCCCCTACGAGCAGTACTTC. Translated, it gives CASSYERGAPYEQYF.

J is TRBJ2-7 and V is TRBV5-1, with D maybe TRBD2 (5 bases). The length of the CDR3 is 13 residues. Germline-derived CDR1 and CDR2 are SGHRS and YFSETQ. The ends were cut back, 4 bases at V and 6 bases at J, with 14 bases in the middle. The CDR3 sequence: CASSPEEFREQYF. The DNA of the CDR3 is TGCGCCAGCAGCCCGGAGGAATTCCGCGAGCAGTACTTC.

The rearrangement links TRBV6-5 to TRBJ1-2, with 9 positions matching TRBD1. The CDR3 is made up of 13 amino acids. V lost 10 bases, J lost 7 bases, and 10 bases stayed unmatched. Germline V gene data show CDR1 as MNHEY and CDR2 as SVGAGI. This CDR3 is CATTTGGVSGYTF. For the CDR3, the DNA is TGTGCCACCACAACAGGGGGCGTTAGTGGCTACACCTTC.

The CDR3 loop reads CASSLGLTDTQYF. CDR3 in DNA: TGTGCCAGCAGCTTAGGTCTCACAGATACGCAGTATTTT. The genes are TRBV7-2 and TRBJ2-3; no definite D call. V lost 1 base, J lost 2 bases, and 4 bases lay in between. Germline CDR1 reads SGHTA; CDR2 reads FQGNSA. The CDR3 covers 13 residues.

The J gene is TRBJ2-5, the V gene TRBV4-1; perhaps TRBD2 as D (5 bases). Germline V CDR1 and CDR2: MGHRA, YSYEKL. Trimming shortened V by 4 bases and J by 2 bases, and 23 bases separated the two germline ends. This CDR3 region has 18 residues. The CDR3 is CASSPAGTGWPSQETQYF. The CDR3 DNA reads as TGCGCCAGCAGCCCCGCCGGAACGGGGTGGCCCTCACAAGAGACCCAGTACTTC.

The table lists this clone with a count of one. CDR3 protein: CASSSLQVMNTEAFF. The CDR3 DNA sequence: TGTGCCAGCAGTTCCCTCCAGGTAATGAACACTGAAGCTTTCTTT. This chain links TRBV27 with TRBJ1-1; D unresolved. V was shortened by 4 bases and J by 0 bases, with 12 bases between the two germline ends. The CDR3 loop spans 15 amino acids. CDR1 and CDR2 from the germline V gene are MNHEY and SMNVEV (reference sequence).

The chain is built from TRBV7-9 and TRBJ1-1; 9 nucleotides align to TRBD1. The germline V gene has CDR1 SEHNR and CDR2 FQNEAQ (reference sequence). CDR3 length: 15 residues. With 5 bases clipped from V and 1 base from J, the junction kept 5 bases outside the gene matches. The CDR3 DNA follows: TGTGCCAGCAGCATCGGACAGGGGAGGAACACTGAAGCTTTCTTT. It is translated as CASSIGQGRNTEAFF. The entire variable domain, with the rest obtained from reference TRBV7-9 and TRBJ1-1, is as follows: DTGVSQNPRHKITKRGQNVTFRCDPISEHNRLYWYRQTLGQGPEFLTYFQNEAQLEKSRLLSDRFSAERPKGSFSTLEIQRTEQGDSAMYLCASSIGQGRNTEAFFGQGTRLTVV.

This clone was observed once. The chain uses TRBV7-9 and TRBJ2-7, with 11 bases lining up with TRBD2. V lost 4 bases and J lost 7; bases outside the gene matches: 9. Looked up from germline, CDR1 is SEHNR and CDR2 is FQNEAQ (reference sequence). There are 15 residues in the CDR3. CDR3 coding DNA: TGTGCCAGCAGCTCTATAGCGGGAGGGCCGAGGGAGCAGTACTTC. This sequence encodes CASSSIAGGPREQYF.

This clone was observed once. The rearrangement uses TRBV4-1 and TRBJ1-5; 8 positions match TRBD1. Germline trimming cut 3 bases from V and 5 bases from J; bases unmatched to any gene: 6. The CDR3 has 15 residues. Per the germline V gene, CDR1 is MGHRA and CDR2 is YSYEKL. The CDR3 sequence: CASSHDRGVHQPQHF. CDR3 bases: TGCGCCAGCAGCCATGACAGGGGTGTGCATCAGCCCCAGCATTTT.

This clone was observed a single time. The chain uses TRBV18 and TRBJ2-1; 13 positions match TRBD2. Per germline, CDR1 KGHSH and CDR2 LQKENI. J was trimmed by 9 bases and V by 4 bases; bases with no gene match: 9. This CDR3 comprises 16 residues. CDR3 region: CASSLPTSGRAPEQFF. Written as DNA, the CDR3 is TGTGCCAGCTCACTTCCTACTAGCGGGAGGGCCCCTGAGCAGTTCTTC.

The CDR3 bases are TGTGCCACCAGCAGAGTTCGGGATGGGTATACGCAGTATTTT. Its protein product is CATSRVRDGYTQYF. The chain joins TRBV15 to TRBJ2-3; possible D gene TRBD2, 5 bases. The CDR3 length is 14 residues. The V end was cut by 1 base, the J end by 7 bases, with 12 bases between. The germline V gene encodes CDR1 LNHNV and CDR2 YYDKDF (reference sequence).

This clone was seen just once. V usage is TRBV6-4 and J usage is TRBJ2-3; a possible D gene is TRBD1 (6 bases). CDR3 size: 15 residues. Germline V CDR1 and CDR2: MRHNA, SNTAGT. The germline V and J ends were trimmed by 4 bases and 2 bases, with 13 bases remaining between them. CDR3 protein: CASSATDRATDTQYF. DNA of the CDR3: TGTGCCAGCAGTGCGACGGACAGAGCCACAGATACGCAGTATTTT.

The CDR3 loop is CASSLWTSGPSTDTQYF. CDR3 nucleotide sequence: TGTGCCAGCAGCCTCTGGACTAGCGGGCCCAGCACAGATACGCAGTATTTT. V usage is TRBV7-3 and J usage is TRBJ2-3; 11 nucleotides align to TRBD2. The ends lost 5 bases at V and 0 bases at J; junction bases unmatched: 7. The CDR3 contains 17 residues. Germline V gene sequence: CDR1 SGHTA, CDR2 FQGTGA.

The J gene is TRBJ2-5, the V gene TRBV2; 7 bases match TRBD1. Germline V gene data show CDR1 as SNHLY and CDR2 as FYNNEI. CDR3 length: 15 residues. V lost 8 bases and J lost 2; bases outside the gene matches: 11. CDR3 sequence (DNA): TGTGCCAGCGCCCGCCGGGACAGTAATCAAGAGACCCAGTACTTC. It codes for CASARRDSNQETQYF.

The chain employs TRBV5-4 and TRBJ2-7, with 12 bases that match TRBD1. The CDR3 is 14 amino acids. V was pared by 4 bases and J by 5 bases, with 4 bases of the junction left unmatched. The germline gives CDR1 SGHNT, CDR2 YYREEE (reference sequence). The CDR3 nucleotides read TGTGCCAGCAGCCCCGGGACAGGGGGCGACGAGCAGTACTTC. Translation: CASSPGTGGDEQYF.

This clone was seen once. The chain is built from TRBV5-1 and TRBJ2-5; 9 nucleotides agree with TRBD2. The V segment lost 0 bases and the J segment 0 bases; nucleotides outside the gene matches: 0. The CDR3 is 15 amino acids. Germline assignment: CDR1 SGHRS and CDR2 YFSETQ. The CDR3 loop is CASSLGLADQETQYF. CDR3 nucleotide sequence: TGCGCCAGCAGCTTGGGACTAGCGGACCAAGAGACCCAGTACTTC.

The chain is built from TRBV5-1 and TRBJ2-3; 9 positions match TRBD1. This CDR3 has 15 amino acids. The germline V gene encodes CDR1 SGHRS and CDR2 YFSETQ. After removal of 4 bases from V and 4 bases from J, the junction contained 7 bases not matched to a gene. The CDR3 nucleotides are TGCGCCAGCAGCGATACAGGGGGCCTCGCAGATACGCAGTATTTT. This encodes CASSDTGGLADTQYF. The whole variable domain, filled in from reference TRBV5-1 and TRBJ2-3, reads KAGVTQTPRYLIKTRGQQVTLSCSPISGHRSVSWYQQTPGQGLQFLFEYFSETQRNKGNFPGRFSGRQFSNSRSEMNVSTLELGDSALYLCASSDTGGLADTQYFGPGTRLTVL.

V gene TRBV18 combines with J gene TRBJ2-6, with 10 bases identical to TRBD1. Germline CDR1 and CDR2: KGHSH and LQKENI. J was trimmed by 0 bases and V by 5 bases; bases with no gene match: 4. The CDR3 has 17 amino acids. The CDR3 loop reads CASSGTGVLSGANVLTF. The CDR3 DNA is TGTGCCAGCTCAGGGACAGGGGTCCTCTCTGGGGCCAACGTCCTGACTTTC.

The chain couples TRBV6-5 to TRBJ1-4, with 9 bases that match TRBD1. The CDR3 consists of 12 residues. Germline CDR1 reads MNHEY; CDR2 reads SVGAGI. V lost 9 bases to trimming and J lost 8 bases; unmatched junction nucleotides: 4. This CDR3 is CASRTGAEKLFF. The CDR3 nucleotides are TGTGCCAGTCGGACAGGGGCCGAAAAACTGTTTTTT.